This TCR beta chain came from a study of shared clonotypes between healthy human individuals. General study points: Naive CD4 clonotype sharing across a few donors was approximately 5%. The four-donor shared clonotypes exceeded non-shared clonotypes in generation probability, with non-shared ones scoring lower. Represented genetic and exposure-history diversity was restricted by having few donors.

Several immunoSEQ plates held equal portions of the genomic DNA taken from each subset. Clones were sequenced by immunoSEQ multiplex PCR, and TCRdb holds only the in-frame ones, with some missing. The data show more than 900,000 clones, with around 78% seen just once and 0.5% to 0.65% held by the top ten. With respect to this clone: Its target is unknown.

This TCR was recovered from a man between 18 and 29 years old in good health. Some clones in this sample may be carry-over from other donors' samples. Sample: memory CD4+ T cells from PBMCs. Subset: CD45RA-negative fraction.

As DNA, the CDR3 is TGTGCCAGCAGCTTAGCGCGCCCCCCGGGCAATGCGGGAGAGGATGATACGCAGTATTTT. This translates into CASSLARPPGNAGEDDTQYF. The chain carries TRBV7-8 and TRBJ2-3; TRBD2 matches 7 bases. The trim removed 0 bases at V and 6 bases at J, leaving 21 bases unmatched. This CDR3 has 20 residues. Germline lookup yields CDR1 SGHVS and CDR2 FQNEAQ.